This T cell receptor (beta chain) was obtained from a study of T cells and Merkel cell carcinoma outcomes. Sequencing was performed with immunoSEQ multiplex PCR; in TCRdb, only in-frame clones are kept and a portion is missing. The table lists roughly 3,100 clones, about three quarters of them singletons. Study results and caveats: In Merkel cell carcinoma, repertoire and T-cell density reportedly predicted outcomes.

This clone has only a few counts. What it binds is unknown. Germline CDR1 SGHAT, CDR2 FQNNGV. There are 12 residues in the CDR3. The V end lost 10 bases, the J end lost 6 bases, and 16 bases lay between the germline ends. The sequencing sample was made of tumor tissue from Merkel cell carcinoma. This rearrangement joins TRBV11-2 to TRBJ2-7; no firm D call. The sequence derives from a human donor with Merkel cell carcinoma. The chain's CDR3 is CANSHRPGEQYF. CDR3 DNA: TGTGCCAACAGTCATCGTCCGGGCGAGCAGTACTTC.